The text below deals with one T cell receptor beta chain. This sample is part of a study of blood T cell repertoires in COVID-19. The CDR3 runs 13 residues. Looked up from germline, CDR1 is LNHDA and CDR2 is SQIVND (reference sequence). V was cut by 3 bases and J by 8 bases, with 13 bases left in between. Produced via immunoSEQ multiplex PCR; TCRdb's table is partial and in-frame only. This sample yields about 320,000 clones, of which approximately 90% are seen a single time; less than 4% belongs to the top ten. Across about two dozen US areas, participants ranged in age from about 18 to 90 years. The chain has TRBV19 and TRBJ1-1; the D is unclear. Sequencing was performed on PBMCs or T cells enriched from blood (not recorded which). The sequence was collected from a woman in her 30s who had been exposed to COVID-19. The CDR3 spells CASSIGKNSEAFF. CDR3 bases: TGTGCCAGTAGTATCGGAAAGAACAGCGAAGCTTTCTTT.